Listed here are 10 T cell receptor beta chains from one sample, sequenced in a study of T-cell reconstitution after alpha-beta-depleted transplantation in children. TCRbeta library construction was performed incorporating unique molecular identifiers. TCRdb passed the PCR reads through MiXCR, listing each CDR3 protein once. The table shows hundreds of thousands of distinct CDR3 sequences, with roughly 15% occurring only once. This specimen consisted of PBMCs, mostly from graft donor cells, obtained 360 days after TCRalphabeta/CD19-depleted stem cell transplant. The receptors shown here come from a male patient younger than 18 who had a stem cell transplant for acute lymphoblastic leukemia, so the T cells may come from the graft donor.

This clonotype was picked up many times. The V and J genes are TRBV29-1 and TRBJ2-2, with TRBD2 matching 7 bases. CDR1 is SQVTM, CDR2 ANQGSEA, per germline. V trimming: 6 bases; J trimming: 4 bases; junction bases outside the gene matches: 5. The CDR3 totals 13 residues. The CDR3 DNA follows: TGCAGCGTCCGACTAGCCGGCACCGGGGAGCTGTTTTTT. It specifies CSVRLAGTGELFF.

This clonotype came up many times. This chain joins TRBV12-3 or TRBV12-4 and TRBJ2-3; D is unresolved. The CDR3 sequence is 12 residues long. Trimming cost V 6 bases and J 7 bases, with 11 bases left between them. The CDR3 DNA is TGTGCCAGCAGGCAGATGGGGAATACGCAGTATTTT. This gives the protein CASRQMGNTQYF.

The J gene is TRBJ2-5, the V gene TRBV18; D ambiguous. V was trimmed by 3 bases and J by 0 bases, leaving 11 bases between them. The germline CDR1 and CDR2 sequences are KGHSH and LQKENI. The CDR3 extends over 15 amino acids. This CDR3 is CASSPPLGHQETQYF. The DNA of the CDR3 is TGTGCCAGCTCACCTCCCTTAGGCCACCAAGAGACCCAGTACTTC.

The rearrangement joins TRBV5-8 to TRBJ1-5, with unresolved D. The CDR3 length is 15 residues. The germline V and J ends were trimmed by 4 bases and 4 bases, with 15 bases remaining between them. Germline V CDR1 and CDR2: SGHTS, YDEGEE. The CDR3 protein is CASSNEVTSNQPQHF. The CDR3 bases are TGTGCCAGCAGCAATGAGGTCACTTCGAATCAGCCCCAGCATTTT.

V and J are TRBV29-1 and TRBJ2-7; D might be TRBD1 (6 bases). Trimming stripped 4 bases from V and 3 bases from J, with 10 bases between. CDR1 is SQVTM, CDR2 ANQGSEA, per germline. CDR3 size: 12 residues. The CDR3 here is CSVAGGVYEQYF. The CDR3 DNA sequence: TGCAGCGTTGCTGGGGGCGTCTACGAGCAGTACTTC.

V usage is TRBV7-3 and J usage is TRBJ2-1; D not certain. Germline-derived CDR1 and CDR2 are SGHTA and FQGTGA. V lost 0 bases and J lost 0, with 15 bases in between. The CDR3 has 18 residues. The CDR3 spells CASSLTGYARNSYNEQFF. The CDR3 nucleotides read TGTGCCAGCAGCTTAACGGGGTACGCAAGGAACTCCTACAATGAGCAGTTCTTC.

This clonotype has only a few counts. This chain joins TRBV25-1 and TRBJ2-5; weak D call: TRBD2 (6 bases). V was pared by 9 bases and J by 4 bases, with 12 bases between. Germline V gives CDR1 MGHDK, CDR2 SYGVNS. The CDR3 is made up of 12 amino acids. This CDR3 is CASSGVIETQYF. Written as DNA, the CDR3 is TGTGCCAGTAGCGGTGTCATAGAGACCCAGTACTTC.

The chain employs TRBV3-1 and TRBJ2-5; a weak D match, TRBD2 (5 bases). Trimming left V 0 bases short and J 4 bases short, with 15 bases between. The CDR3 runs to 16 residues. Germline-derived CDR1 and CDR2 are LGHDT and YNNKEL (reference sequence). CDR3 sequence (DNA): TGTGCCAGCAGCCAAGATCAGGAGGTAGCCTCAGAGACCCAGTACTTC. Its translation: CASSQDQEVASETQYF.

This chain links TRBV7-6 with TRBJ1-1, with a tentative D call TRBD1 (6 bases). Germline lookup yields CDR1 SGHVS and CDR2 FNYEAQ. Trimming pared 3 bases from V and 0 bases from J, leaving 17 bases between. The length of the CDR3 is 17 residues. CDR3 nucleotides: TGTGCCAGCAGCTTGGGGGAGCAGGGGACTCTGAACACTGAAGCTTTCTTT. Protein: CASSLGEQGTLNTEAFF.

The gene calls are TRBV28 and TRBJ2-7, with D maybe TRBD2 (5 bases). There are 15 residues in the CDR3. Trimming cost V 6 bases and J 2 bases, with 17 bases left between them. Germline V gene data show CDR1 as MDHEN and CDR2 as SYDVKM. The CDR3 region is CASRPLRRATYEQYF. DNA of the CDR3: TGTGCCAGCAGACCCCTTAGGCGGGCGACCTACGAGCAGTACTTC.